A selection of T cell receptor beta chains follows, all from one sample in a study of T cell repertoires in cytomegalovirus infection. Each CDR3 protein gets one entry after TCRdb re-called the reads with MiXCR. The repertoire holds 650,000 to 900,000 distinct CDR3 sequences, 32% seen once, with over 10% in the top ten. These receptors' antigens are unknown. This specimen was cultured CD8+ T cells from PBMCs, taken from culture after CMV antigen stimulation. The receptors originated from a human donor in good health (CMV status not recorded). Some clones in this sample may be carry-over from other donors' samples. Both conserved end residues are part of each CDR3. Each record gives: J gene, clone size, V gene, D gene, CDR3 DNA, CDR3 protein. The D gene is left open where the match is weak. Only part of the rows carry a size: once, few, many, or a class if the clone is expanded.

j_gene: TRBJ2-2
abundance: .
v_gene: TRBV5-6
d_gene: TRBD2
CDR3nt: TGTGCCAGTTTTCTCAAAGCGGGGGGGCTGGAGCTGTTTTTT
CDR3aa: CASFLKAGGLELFF

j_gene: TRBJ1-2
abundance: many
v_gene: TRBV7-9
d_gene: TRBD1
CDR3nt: TGTGCCAGCAGCTACCGACAGGGCGTCAACTATGGCTACACCTTC
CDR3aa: CASSYRQGVNYGYTF

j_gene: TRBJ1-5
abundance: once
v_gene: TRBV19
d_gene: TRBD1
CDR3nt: TGTGCCAGTAGTATAATGGAGACAGGGCGGTCGCCCCAGCATTTT
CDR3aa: CASSIMETGRSPQHF

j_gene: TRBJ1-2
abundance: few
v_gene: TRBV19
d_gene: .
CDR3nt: TGTGCCAGTAAGGAACGTGGCTACACCTTC
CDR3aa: CASKERGYTF

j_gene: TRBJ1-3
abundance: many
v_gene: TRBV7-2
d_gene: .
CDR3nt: TGTGCCAGCAGCTTAACTGGAAACACCATATATTTT
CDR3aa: CASSLTGNTIYF

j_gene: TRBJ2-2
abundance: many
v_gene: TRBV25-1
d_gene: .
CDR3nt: TGTGCCAGCAGTGAATTTGGCGGGGAGCTGTTTTTT
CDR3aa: CASSEFGGELFF

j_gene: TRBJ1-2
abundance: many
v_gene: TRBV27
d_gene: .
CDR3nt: TGTGCCAGCAGCTCCCCTGGAGGTTATGGCTACACCTTC
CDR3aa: CASSSPGGYGYTF

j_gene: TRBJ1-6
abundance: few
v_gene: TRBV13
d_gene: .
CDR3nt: TGTGCCAGCAGCTTAGACAGAATGTATAATTCACCCCTCCACTTT
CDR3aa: CASSLDRMYNSPLHF

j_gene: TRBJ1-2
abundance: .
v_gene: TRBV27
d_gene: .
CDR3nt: TGTGCCAGCAGTGTGACGAGGACCTATGGCTACACCTTC
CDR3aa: CASSVTRTYGYTF

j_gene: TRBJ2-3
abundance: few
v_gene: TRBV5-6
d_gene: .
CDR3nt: TGTGCCAGCAGCCCCGTACCCTCATCCGGACAGCGCACAGATACGCAGTATTTT
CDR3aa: CASSPVPSSGQRTDTQYF

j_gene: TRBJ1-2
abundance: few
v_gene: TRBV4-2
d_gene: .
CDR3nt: TGTGCCAGCAGCCAAGAGTCGACAGGAAGTTTCTATGGCTACACCTTC
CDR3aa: CASSQESTGSFYGYTF

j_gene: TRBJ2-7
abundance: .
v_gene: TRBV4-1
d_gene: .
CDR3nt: TGCGCCAGCAGCCTCCGGGAGACTGGGGATTACGAGCAGTACTTC
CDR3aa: CASSLRETGDYEQYF

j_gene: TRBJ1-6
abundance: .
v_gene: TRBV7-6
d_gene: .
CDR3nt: TGTGCCAGCAGCCTAAAGGCTCTAAATTCACCCCTCCACTTT
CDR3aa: CASSLKALNSPLHF

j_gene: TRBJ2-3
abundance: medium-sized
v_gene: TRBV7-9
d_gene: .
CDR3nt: TGTGCCAGCAGCCCTACAGGGTACTCTAGCACAGATACGCAGTATTTT
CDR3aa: CASSPTGYSSTDTQYF

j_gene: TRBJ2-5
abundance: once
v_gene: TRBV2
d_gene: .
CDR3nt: TGTGCCAGCAGTGATAGTGAAGACAGCAACTCACAAGAGACCCAGTACTTC
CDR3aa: CASSDSEDSNSQETQYF

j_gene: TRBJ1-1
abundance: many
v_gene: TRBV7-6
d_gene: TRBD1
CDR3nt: TGTGCCAGCAGCATCCGACAGGGTTCGAACACTGAAGCTTTCTTT
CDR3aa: CASSIRQGSNTEAFF

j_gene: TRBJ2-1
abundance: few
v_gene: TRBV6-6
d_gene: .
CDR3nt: TGTGCCAGCAGTTACACTTCATTGGCGGGGTTTAATGAGCAGTTCTTC
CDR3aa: CASSYTSLAGFNEQFF

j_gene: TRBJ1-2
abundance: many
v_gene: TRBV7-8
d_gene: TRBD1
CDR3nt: TGTGCCAGCATCCCAATTCCCGGGACAGGGGGCTCGGATGGCTACACCTTC
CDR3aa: CASIPIPGTGGSDGYTF

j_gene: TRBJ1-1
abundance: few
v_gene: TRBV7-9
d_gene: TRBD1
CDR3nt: TGTGCCAGCAGCCGCAAGGGACAGGGGGACACTGAAACTTTCTTT
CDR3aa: CASSRKGQGDTETFF

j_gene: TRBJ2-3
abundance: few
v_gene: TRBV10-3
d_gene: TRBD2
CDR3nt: TGTGCCATCAGTGAAATAGTAGCGGGGGGAATTGCAGATACGCAGTATTTT
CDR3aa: CAISEIVAGGIADTQYF

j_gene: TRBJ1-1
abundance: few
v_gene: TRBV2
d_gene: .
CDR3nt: TGTGCCAGCAGTGAGAAGGATGTGGGGTCGGAACCTGAAGCTTTCTTT
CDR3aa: CASSEKDVGSEPEAFF

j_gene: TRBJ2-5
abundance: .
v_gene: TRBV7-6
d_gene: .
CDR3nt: TGTGCCAGCAGCTTAAGTTCCGGGCAAAAAGAGACCCAGTACTTC
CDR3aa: CASSLSSGQKETQYF

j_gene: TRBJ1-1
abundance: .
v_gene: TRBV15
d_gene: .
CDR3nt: TGTGCCACCAGCAGAGATAGTGAGGCGAACACTGAAGCTTTCTTT
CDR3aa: CATSRDSEANTEAFF

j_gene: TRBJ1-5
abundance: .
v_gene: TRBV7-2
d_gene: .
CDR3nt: TGTGCCAGCAGCTCCCCCCAGGAGCATAATCAGCCCCAGCATTTT
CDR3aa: CASSSPQEHNQPQHF